Following are 3 T cell receptor beta chains from one sample sequenced in a study of CD8 T cells in ankylosing spondylitis. A single record per CDR3 protein comes from TCRdb applying MiXCR to the 5' RACE reads. The table has tens of thousands of distinct CDR3 sequences, under 5.5% seen once. Sequenced sample: blood, either unsorted or a sorted T cell fraction (not recorded which). The receptors here all came from a male donor with ankylosing spondylitis or in good health (not recorded which).

In this sample, this clonotype turned up many times. The chain couples TRBV24-1 to TRBJ2-3, with a weak D call TRBD2 (7 bases). The CDR3 loop spans 15 amino acids. CDR1 is KGHDR, CDR2 SFDVKD, per germline. V dropped 0 bases and J dropped 6 bases, with 12 bases sitting between them. CDR3 sequence: CATSDLGGGHDTQYF. The CDR3 DNA sequence: TGTGCCACCAGTGATTTGGGGGGGGGCCACGATACGCAGTATTTT.

This clonotype has at least ten counts. The chain combines TRBV11-2 with TRBJ1-1, with D unclear. CDR3 length: 15 amino acids. Germline V CDR1 and CDR2: SGHAT, FQNNGV. Trimming stripped 5 bases from V and 6 bases from J, with 19 bases between. The CDR3 protein is CASSRAAVGFPEAFF. The DNA for the CDR3 is TGTGCCAGCAGCCGGGCGGCAGTCGGTTTTCCTGAAGCTTTCTTT.

The V gene is TRBV7-9, the J gene TRBJ2-7, with D possibly TRBD1 on 6 matching bases. V lost 5 bases and J 3 bases, leaving 8 bases between the germline ends. From germline, CDR1 is SEHNR and CDR2 FQNEAQ (reference sequence). The CDR3 spans 12 residues. The CDR3 coding sequence is TGTGCCAGCAGCCAGGGGTTCTACGAGCAGTACTTC. It encodes CASSQGFYEQYF.